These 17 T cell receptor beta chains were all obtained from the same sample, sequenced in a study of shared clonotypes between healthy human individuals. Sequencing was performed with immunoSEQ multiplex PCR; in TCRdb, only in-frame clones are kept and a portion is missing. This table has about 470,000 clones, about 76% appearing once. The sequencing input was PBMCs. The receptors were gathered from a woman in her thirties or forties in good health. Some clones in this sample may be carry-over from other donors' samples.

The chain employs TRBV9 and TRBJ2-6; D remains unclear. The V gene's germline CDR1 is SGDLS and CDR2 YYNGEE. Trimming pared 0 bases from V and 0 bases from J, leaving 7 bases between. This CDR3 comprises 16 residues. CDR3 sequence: CASSVVVDSGANVLTF. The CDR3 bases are TGTGCCAGCAGCGTAGTGGTGGACTCTGGGGCCAACGTCCTGACTTTC.

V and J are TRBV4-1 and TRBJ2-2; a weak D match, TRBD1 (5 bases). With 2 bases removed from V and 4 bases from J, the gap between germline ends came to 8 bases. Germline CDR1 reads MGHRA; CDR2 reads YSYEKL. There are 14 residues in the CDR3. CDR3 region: CASSQKTGTGELFF. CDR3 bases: TGCGCCAGCAGCCAAAAAACAGGCACCGGGGAGCTGTTTTTT.

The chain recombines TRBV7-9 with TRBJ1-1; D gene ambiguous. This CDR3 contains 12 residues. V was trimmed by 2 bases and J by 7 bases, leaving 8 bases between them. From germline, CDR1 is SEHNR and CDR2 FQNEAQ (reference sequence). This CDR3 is CASSLSGSEAFF. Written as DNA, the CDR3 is TGTGCCAGCAGCTTAAGCGGCAGTGAAGCTTTCTTT.

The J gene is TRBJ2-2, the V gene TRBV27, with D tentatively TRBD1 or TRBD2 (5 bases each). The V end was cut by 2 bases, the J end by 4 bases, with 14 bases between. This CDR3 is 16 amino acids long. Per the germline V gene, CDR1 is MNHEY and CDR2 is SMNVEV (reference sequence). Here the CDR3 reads CASSLEGIQGTGELFF. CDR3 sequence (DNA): TGTGCCAGCAGTTTAGAGGGTATTCAGGGCACCGGGGAGCTGTTTTTT.

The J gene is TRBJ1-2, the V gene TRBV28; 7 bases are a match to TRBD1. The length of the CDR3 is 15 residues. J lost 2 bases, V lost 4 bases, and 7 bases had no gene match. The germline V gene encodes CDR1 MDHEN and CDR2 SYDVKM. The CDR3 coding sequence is TGTGCCAGCAGTTCCGTAACGACAGGGAACTATGGCTACACCTTC. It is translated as CASSSVTTGNYGYTF.

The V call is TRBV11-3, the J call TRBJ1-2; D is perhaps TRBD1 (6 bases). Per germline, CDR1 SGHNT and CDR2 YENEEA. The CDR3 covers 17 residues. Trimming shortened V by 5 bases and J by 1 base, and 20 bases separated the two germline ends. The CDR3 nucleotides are TGTGCCAGCAGCCCCCAAGGACAGCGAGCCATTAACTATGGCTACACCTTC. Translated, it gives CASSPQGQRAINYGYTF.

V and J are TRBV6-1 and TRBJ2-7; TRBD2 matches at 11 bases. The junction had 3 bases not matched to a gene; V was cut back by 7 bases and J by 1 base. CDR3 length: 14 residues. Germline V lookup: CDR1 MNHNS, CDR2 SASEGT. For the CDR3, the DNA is TGTGCCAGCACCGGGACTAGCGGTTCCTACGAGCAGTACTTC. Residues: CASTGTSGSYEQYF.

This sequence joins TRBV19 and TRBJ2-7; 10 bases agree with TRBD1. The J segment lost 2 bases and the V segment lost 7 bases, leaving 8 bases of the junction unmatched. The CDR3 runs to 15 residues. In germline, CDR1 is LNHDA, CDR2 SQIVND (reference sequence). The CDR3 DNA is TGTGCCAGTACTCCCCGGGACAGGGGCCCCTACGAGCAGTACTTC. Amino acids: CASTPRDRGPYEQYF.

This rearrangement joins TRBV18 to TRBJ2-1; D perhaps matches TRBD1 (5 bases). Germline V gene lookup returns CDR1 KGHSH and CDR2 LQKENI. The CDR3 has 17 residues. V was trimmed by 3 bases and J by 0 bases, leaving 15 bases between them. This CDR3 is CASSPLVGRSSYNEQFF. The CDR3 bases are TGTGCCAGCTCACCGCTGGTGGGGCGCAGCTCCTACAATGAGCAGTTCTTC.

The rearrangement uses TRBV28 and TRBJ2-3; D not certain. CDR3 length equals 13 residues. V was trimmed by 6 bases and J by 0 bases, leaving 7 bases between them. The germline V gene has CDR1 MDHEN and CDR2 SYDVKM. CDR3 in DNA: TGTGCCAGCAGACAGACCAGCACAGATACGCAGTATTTT. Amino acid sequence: CASRQTSTDTQYF.

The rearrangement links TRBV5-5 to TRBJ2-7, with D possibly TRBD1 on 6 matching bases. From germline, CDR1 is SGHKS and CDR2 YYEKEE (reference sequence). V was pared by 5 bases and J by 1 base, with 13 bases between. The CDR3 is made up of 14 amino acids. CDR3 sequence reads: CASSPPTGSYEQYF. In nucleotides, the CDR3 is TGTGCCAGCAGTCCCCCCACAGGGTCCTACGAGCAGTACTTC.

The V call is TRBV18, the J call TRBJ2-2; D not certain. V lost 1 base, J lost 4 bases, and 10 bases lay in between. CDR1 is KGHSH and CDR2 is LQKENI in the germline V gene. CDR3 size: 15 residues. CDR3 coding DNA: TGTGCCAGCTCACCACAGGGTGTCGTCACCGGGGAGCTGTTTTTT. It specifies CASSPQGVVTGELFF.

The CDR3 DNA reads TGTGCCAGCAGCTTAAGGCGGGAGGGCCAAGAGACCCAGTACTTC. Translation: CASSLRREGQETQYF. J is TRBJ2-5 and V is TRBV7-7, with 9 bases identical to TRBD2. The V gene's germline CDR1 is SSHAT and CDR2 FNYEAQ (reference sequence). Unmatched junction bases numbered 2, after V lost 2 bases and J lost 1 base. The CDR3 has 15 amino acids.

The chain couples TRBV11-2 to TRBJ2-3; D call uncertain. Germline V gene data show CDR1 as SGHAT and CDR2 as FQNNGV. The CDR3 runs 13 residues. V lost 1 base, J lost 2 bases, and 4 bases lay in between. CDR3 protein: CASSLGTTDTQYF. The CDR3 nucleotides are TGTGCCAGCAGCTTAGGAACCACAGATACGCAGTATTTT.

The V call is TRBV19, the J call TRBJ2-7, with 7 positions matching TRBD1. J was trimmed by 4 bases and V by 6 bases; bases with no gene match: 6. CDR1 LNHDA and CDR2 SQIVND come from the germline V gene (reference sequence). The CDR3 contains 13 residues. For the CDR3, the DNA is TGTGCCAGTAGGCGACAGGGTCAGTACGAGCAGTACTTC. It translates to CASRRQGQYEQYF.

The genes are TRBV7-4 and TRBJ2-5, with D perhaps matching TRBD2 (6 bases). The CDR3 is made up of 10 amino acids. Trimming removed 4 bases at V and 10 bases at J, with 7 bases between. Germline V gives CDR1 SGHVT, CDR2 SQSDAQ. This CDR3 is CASSWGVQYF. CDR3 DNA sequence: TGTGCCAGCAGCTGGGGGGTCCAGTACTTC.

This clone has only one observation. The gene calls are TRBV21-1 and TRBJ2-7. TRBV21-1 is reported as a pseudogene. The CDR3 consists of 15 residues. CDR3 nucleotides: TGTGCCAGGGAGACCGGCGGGACACGAACCTACGAGCAGTACTTC. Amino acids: CARETGGTRTYEQYF.